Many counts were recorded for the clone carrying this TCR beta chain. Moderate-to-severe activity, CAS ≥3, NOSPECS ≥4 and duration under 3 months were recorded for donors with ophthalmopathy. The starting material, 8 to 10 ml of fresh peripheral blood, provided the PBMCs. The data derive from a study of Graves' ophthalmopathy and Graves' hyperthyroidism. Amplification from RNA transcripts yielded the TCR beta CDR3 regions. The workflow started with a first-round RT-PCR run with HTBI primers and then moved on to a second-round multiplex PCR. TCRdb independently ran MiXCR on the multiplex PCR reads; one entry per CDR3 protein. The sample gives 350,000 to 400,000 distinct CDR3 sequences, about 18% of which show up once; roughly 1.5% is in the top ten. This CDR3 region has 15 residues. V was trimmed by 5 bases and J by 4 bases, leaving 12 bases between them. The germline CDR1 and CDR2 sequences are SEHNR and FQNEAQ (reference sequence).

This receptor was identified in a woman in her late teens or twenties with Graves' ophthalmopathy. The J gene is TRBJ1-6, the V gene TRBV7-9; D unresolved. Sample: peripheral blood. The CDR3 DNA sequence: TGTGCCAGCAGCCTACACACAACTTATAATTCACCCCTCCACTTT. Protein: CASSLHTTYNSPLHF.